The 2 T cell receptor beta chains in this list originate from one sample, sequenced in a study of CD8 T cells in ankylosing spondylitis. TCRdb re-called the 5' RACE reads with MiXCR, one entry per CDR3 protein. The sample includes a few hundred thousand distinct CDR3 sequences, roughly 20% of them seen just once. Sequencing input: blood, either unsorted or a sorted T cell fraction (not recorded which). The receptors derive from a female donor with ankylosing spondylitis or in good health (not recorded which).

This clonotype was found a few times. This rearrangement joins TRBV4-3 to TRBJ2-1, with 8 bases identical to TRBD2. This CDR3 contains 17 residues. V shed 1 base and J 9 bases; nucleotides not matched to a gene: 14. In germline, CDR1 is LGHNA, CDR2 YSLEER. The CDR3: CASSQAAASGFYFEQFF. The CDR3 DNA follows: TGCGCCAGCAGCCAAGCTGCCGCTAGCGGGTTCTACTTTGAGCAGTTCTTC.

This clonotype was seen many times. The rearrangement joins TRBV10-3 to TRBJ2-3, with D perhaps TRBD1 (5 bases). CDR3 length: 14 residues. V was pared by 10 bases and J by 0 bases, with 14 bases between. Germline V gene lookup returns CDR1 ENHRY and CDR2 SYGVKD. For the CDR3, the DNA is TGTGCCACCTCCGGTGGGGCTAGCACAGATACGCAGTATTTT. It is translated as CATSGGASTDTQYF.